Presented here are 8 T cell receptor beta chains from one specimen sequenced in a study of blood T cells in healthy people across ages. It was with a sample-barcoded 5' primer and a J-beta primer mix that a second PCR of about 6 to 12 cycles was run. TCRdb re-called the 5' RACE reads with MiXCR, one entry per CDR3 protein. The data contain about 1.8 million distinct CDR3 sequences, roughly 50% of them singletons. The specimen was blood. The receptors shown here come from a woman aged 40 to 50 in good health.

The CDR3 DNA is TGCGCCAGCAGCGCAGGGGCCGGGAATAATGAGCAGTTCTTC. Translating gives CASSAGAGNNEQFF. The chain recombines TRBV5-1 with TRBJ2-1, with D perhaps matching TRBD1 (6 bases). The CDR3 has 14 residues. The germline V gene encodes CDR1 SGHRS and CDR2 YFSETQ. The V and J ends lost 4 bases and 7 bases respectively, with 15 bases between them.

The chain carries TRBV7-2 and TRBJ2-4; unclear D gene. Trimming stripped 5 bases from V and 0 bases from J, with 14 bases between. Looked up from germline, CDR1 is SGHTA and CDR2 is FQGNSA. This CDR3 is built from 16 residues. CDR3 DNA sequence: TGTGCCAGCAGCCCCCATGGAAGACTAGCCAAAAACATTCAGTACTTC. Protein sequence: CASSPHGRLAKNIQYF.

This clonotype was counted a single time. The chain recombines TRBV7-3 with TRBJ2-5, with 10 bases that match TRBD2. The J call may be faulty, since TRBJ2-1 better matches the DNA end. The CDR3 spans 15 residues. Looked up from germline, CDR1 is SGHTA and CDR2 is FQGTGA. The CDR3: CASSFGAGGRETQFF. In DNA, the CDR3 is TGTGCCAGCAGCTTTGGAGCGGGGGGGCGTGAGACCCAGTTCTTC.

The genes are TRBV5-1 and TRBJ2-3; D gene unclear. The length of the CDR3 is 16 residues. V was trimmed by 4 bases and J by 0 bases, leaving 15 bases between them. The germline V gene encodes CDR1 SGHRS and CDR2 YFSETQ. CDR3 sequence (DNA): TGCGCCAGCAGCCGCCAGGTGGAGACTAGCACAGATACGCAGTATTTT. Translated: CASSRQVETSTDTQYF.

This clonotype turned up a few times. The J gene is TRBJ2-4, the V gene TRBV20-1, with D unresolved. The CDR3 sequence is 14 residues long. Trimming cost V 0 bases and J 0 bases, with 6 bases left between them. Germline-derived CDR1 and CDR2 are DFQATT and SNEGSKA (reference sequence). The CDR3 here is CSARDRLAKNIQYF. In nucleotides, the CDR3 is TGCAGTGCTAGAGACAGACTAGCCAAAAACATTCAGTACTTC.

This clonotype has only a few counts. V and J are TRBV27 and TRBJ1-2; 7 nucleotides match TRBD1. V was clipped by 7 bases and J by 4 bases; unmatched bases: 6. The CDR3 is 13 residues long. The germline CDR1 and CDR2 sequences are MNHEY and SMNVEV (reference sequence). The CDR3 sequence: CASTRTGSYGYTF. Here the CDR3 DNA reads TGTGCCAGCACCCGGACAGGTAGCTATGGCTACACCTTC.

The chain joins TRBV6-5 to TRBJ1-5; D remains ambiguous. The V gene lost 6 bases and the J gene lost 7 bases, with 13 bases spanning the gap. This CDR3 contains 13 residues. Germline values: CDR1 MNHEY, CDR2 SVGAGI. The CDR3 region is CASSSRGEQPQHF. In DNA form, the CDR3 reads TGTGCCAGCAGCTCTCGTGGCGAACAGCCCCAGCATTTT.

The CDR3 nucleotides read TGTGCCAGCAGTCCACAAGGACAGTCGCGGTACCAAGAGACCCAGTACTTC. As protein: CASSPQGQSRYQETQYF. The J gene is TRBJ2-5, the V gene TRBV6-2 or TRBV6-3; TRBD1 is a possible D gene (6 bases). Germline CDR1 is MNHEY and CDR2 is SVGEGT. V lost 5 bases and J 0 bases, leaving 19 bases between the germline ends. This CDR3 is built from 17 residues.